This T cell receptor (beta chain) was sequenced in a study of response to subunit inactivated influenza vaccine. Study-level points and caveats: Every seasonal influenza vaccination brings in few new T cells, the authors suggested.

TCRdb itself ran the RT-PCR reads through MiXCR, one entry per CDR3 protein. The sample records fewer than 550,000 distinct CDR3 sequences, 25% being singletons. CDR3 length: 15 residues. Germline V CDR1 and CDR2: MNHNS, SASEGT. The V and J ends lost 3 bases and 2 bases respectively, with 12 bases between them. This clonotype was detected only a few times. The antigen is unknown. The origin of this receptor is a man over 45 who received an inactivated influenza vaccine. Sequenced here: CD4+ T cells sorted from PBMCs, sampled 5 to 6 days after vaccination. The chain recombines TRBV6-1 with TRBJ2-3, with D perhaps TRBD2 (5 bases). CDR3 amino acids: CASSDLEGFTDTQYF. In DNA, the CDR3 is TGTGCCAGCAGTGATCTTGAGGGTTTCACAGATACGCAGTATTTT.